These T cell receptor beta chains were read from a single sample in a study of blood T cell repertoires in COVID-19. Repertoires were generated with immunoSEQ multiplex PCR, while TCRdb's copy carries only in-frame clones and drops some. Of about 180,000 clones in the sample, approximately 89% were seen once. What was sequenced was peripheral blood. These receptors all stem from a woman younger than 45 with acute or convalescent COVID-19. Each CDR3 is given with its conserved first and last residue. The D gene is left open where the match is weak. Expanded clones get a size class; other rows say once, few or many, or leave the size out.

d_call: .; clone_size: .; j_call: TRBJ1-5; v_call: TRBV7-8; cdr3_nt: TGTGCCAGCAGCTTAGTGAGAGGTAGCAATCAGCCCCAGCATTTT; cdr3_aa: CASSLVRGSNQPQHF
d_call: .; clone_size: .; j_call: TRBJ2-1; v_call: TRBV7-9; cdr3_nt: TGTGCCAGCAGGGCCCGTTTTGAGCAGTTCTTC; cdr3_aa: CASRARFEQFF
d_call: TRBD1; clone_size: once; j_call: TRBJ2-2; v_call: TRBV5-4; cdr3_nt: TGTGCCAGCAGCTGGGGACAGTCCGGGGAGCTGTTTTTT; cdr3_aa: CASSWGQSGELFF
d_call: .; clone_size: once; j_call: TRBJ1-5; v_call: TRBV5-4; cdr3_nt: TGTGCCAGCAGCCAAGACAGCGGGGTGGCTGAGCCCCAGCATTTT; cdr3_aa: CASSQDSGVAEPQHF
d_call: TRBD1; clone_size: .; j_call: TRBJ1-4; v_call: TRBV11-3; cdr3_nt: TGTGCCAGCGGGACAGGCGGGAGCGAAAAACTGTTTTTT; cdr3_aa: CASGTGGSEKLFF
d_call: TRBD2; clone_size: .; j_call: TRBJ2-2; v_call: TRBV7-9; cdr3_nt: TGTGCCAGCAGCCAGGGACTAGCGGGAACCGGGGAGCTGTTTTTT; cdr3_aa: CASSQGLAGTGELFF
d_call: .; clone_size: .; j_call: TRBJ2-7; v_call: TRBV29-1; cdr3_nt: TGCAGCGTTGGGGGCGCGTACGAGCAGTACTTC; cdr3_aa: CSVGGAYEQYF
d_call: .; clone_size: few; j_call: TRBJ1-1; v_call: TRBV5-1; cdr3_nt: TGCGCCAGCAGCTTGGGCTATCCAAACGAAGCTTTCTTT; cdr3_aa: CASSLGYPNEAFF
d_call: TRBD1; clone_size: .; j_call: TRBJ1-6; v_call: TRBV7-9; cdr3_nt: TGTGCCAGCAGCTTGGGACAGGCCGATTCACCCCTCCACTTT; cdr3_aa: CASSLGQADSPLHF
d_call: .; clone_size: .; j_call: TRBJ2-2; v_call: TRBV5-1; cdr3_nt: TGCGCCAGCAGCTTGGGGACATCCGGGGAGCTGTTTTTT; cdr3_aa: CASSLGTSGELFF
d_call: .; clone_size: .; j_call: TRBJ2-3; v_call: TRBV6-2/TRBV6-3; cdr3_nt: TGTGCCAGCAGTTACGGTTCTGGAGTAAGCACAGATACGCAGTATTTT; cdr3_aa: CASSYGSGVSTDTQYF
d_call: TRBD1; clone_size: .; j_call: TRBJ2-7; v_call: TRBV18; cdr3_nt: TGTGCCAGCTCACCCTCGGGACAGGGGACAAGCTCCTACGAGCAGTACTTC; cdr3_aa: CASSPSGQGTSSYEQYF
d_call: .; clone_size: .; j_call: TRBJ2-1; v_call: TRBV10-1; cdr3_nt: TGCGCCAGCAGGGGCGGAGAGGCGGGTGAGCAGTTCTTC; cdr3_aa: CASRGGEAGEQFF
d_call: TRBD1; clone_size: .; j_call: TRBJ1-1; v_call: TRBV28; cdr3_nt: TGTGCCAGCACACCCTGGGACAGGGATTCCCCTAAAGCTTTCTTT; cdr3_aa: CASTPWDRDSPKAFF
d_call: .; clone_size: .; j_call: TRBJ1-1; v_call: TRBV25-1; cdr3_nt: TGTGCCAGCAGTGAATTCCCAGGGGTGAACACTGAAGCTTTCTTT; cdr3_aa: CASSEFPGVNTEAFF
d_call: .; clone_size: .; j_call: TRBJ1-1; v_call: TRBV2; cdr3_nt: TGTGCCAGCAGGGATCCCCGGGACACTGAAGCTTTCTTT; cdr3_aa: CASRDPRDTEAFF
d_call: .; clone_size: .; j_call: TRBJ1-3; v_call: TRBV2; cdr3_nt: TGTGCCAGCAGCAGGGCATCGGGAAACACCATATATTTT; cdr3_aa: CASSRASGNTIYF
d_call: TRBD1; clone_size: .; j_call: TRBJ2-7; v_call: TRBV11-3; cdr3_nt: TGTGCCAGCAGCTTAGGGGGGACAGTCTACGAGCAGTACTTC; cdr3_aa: CASSLGGTVYEQYF
d_call: TRBD1; clone_size: few; j_call: TRBJ2-2; v_call: TRBV10-3; cdr3_nt: TGTGCCATCACAGGAGGACAGGGGCCCGGGGAGCTGTTTTTT; cdr3_aa: CAITGGQGPGELFF
d_call: TRBD1; clone_size: .; j_call: TRBJ2-7; v_call: TRBV6-5; cdr3_nt: TGTGCCAGCACCGAAACGGACAGGGGGCGTTACGAGCAGTACTTC; cdr3_aa: CASTETDRGRYEQYF
d_call: .; clone_size: once; j_call: TRBJ2-7; v_call: TRBV4-2; cdr3_nt: TGTGCCAGCAGCCAAGAGGCGGGGAACGAGCAGTACTTC; cdr3_aa: CASSQEAGNEQYF
d_call: .; clone_size: .; j_call: TRBJ1-6; v_call: TRBV18; cdr3_nt: TGTGCCAGCTCACCCATTGGAAGTATCGAGCGGAATTCACCCCTCCACTTT; cdr3_aa: CASSPIGSIERNSPLHF
d_call: TRBD1; clone_size: once; j_call: TRBJ2-7; v_call: TRBV5-6; cdr3_nt: TGTGCCAGCAGCGACGGACCTGGGACAGACTACGAGCAGTACTTC; cdr3_aa: CASSDGPGTDYEQYF
d_call: TRBD2; clone_size: .; j_call: TRBJ2-1; v_call: TRBV7-8; cdr3_nt: TGTGCCAGCAGCTTCGGCGGGAGGATGGAGCAGTTCTTC; cdr3_aa: CASSFGGRMEQFF
d_call: TRBD1; clone_size: .; j_call: TRBJ2-5; v_call: TRBV29-1; cdr3_nt: TGCAGCGTGGGACCGGGACAGGGGGACGGGACCCAGTACTTC; cdr3_aa: CSVGPGQGDGTQYF
d_call: TRBD2; clone_size: .; j_call: TRBJ2-1; v_call: TRBV6-5; cdr3_nt: TGTGCCAGCAGTTATGCTAGCGGGAGATCAAGTGAGCAGTTCTTC; cdr3_aa: CASSYASGRSSEQFF
d_call: .; clone_size: .; j_call: TRBJ1-2; v_call: TRBV7-2; cdr3_nt: TGTGCCAGCACCAAGGGGGACTATGGCTACACCTTC; cdr3_aa: CASTKGDYGYTF
d_call: TRBD1; clone_size: few; j_call: TRBJ1-5; v_call: TRBV27; cdr3_nt: TGTGCCAGCTCGGGACAGCTAAATCAGCCCCAGCATTTT; cdr3_aa: CASSGQLNQPQHF
d_call: .; clone_size: .; j_call: TRBJ1-4; v_call: TRBV18; cdr3_nt: TGTGCCAGCTCACCCCTGGCGGGCGCTAATGAAAAACTGTTTTTT; cdr3_aa: CASSPLAGANEKLFF
d_call: .; clone_size: .; j_call: TRBJ1-4; v_call: TRBV30; cdr3_nt: TGTGCCTGGAGTGTAGCGGAAAAACTGTTTTTT; cdr3_aa: CAWSVAEKLFF
d_call: TRBD1; clone_size: .; j_call: TRBJ1-1; v_call: TRBV9; cdr3_nt: TGTGCCAGCAGCTCATTCGGGACAGGGATGTGGACTGAAGCTTTCTTT; cdr3_aa: CASSSFGTGMWTEAFF
d_call: .; clone_size: .; j_call: TRBJ2-2; v_call: TRBV29-1; cdr3_nt: TGCAGCGTTGACTTGAAGCGCACCGGGGAGCTGTTTTTT; cdr3_aa: CSVDLKRTGELFF
d_call: .; clone_size: .; j_call: TRBJ1-1; v_call: TRBV18; cdr3_nt: TGTGCCAGCTCACCTACAGAGAACACTGAAGCTTTCTTT; cdr3_aa: CASSPTENTEAFF
d_call: .; clone_size: .; j_call: TRBJ1-2; v_call: TRBV6-5; cdr3_nt: TGTGCCAGCAGTCACTACAGGGATGGCTACACCTTC; cdr3_aa: CASSHYRDGYTF
d_call: .; clone_size: .; j_call: TRBJ1-6; v_call: TRBV27; cdr3_nt: TGTGCCAGCAGTTTCTTAGGGGCTGAATCACCCCTCCACTTT; cdr3_aa: CASSFLGAESPLHF
d_call: TRBD1; clone_size: .; j_call: TRBJ2-7; v_call: TRBV30; cdr3_nt: TGTGCCTGGGGGGACAGGGTAGGCGAGCAGTACTTC; cdr3_aa: CAWGDRVGEQYF
d_call: .; clone_size: once; j_call: TRBJ1-4; v_call: TRBV28; cdr3_nt: TGTGCCAGTGGAGACCAAAATGAAAAACTGTTTTTT; cdr3_aa: CASGDQNEKLFF
d_call: TRBD2; clone_size: .; j_call: TRBJ2-1; v_call: TRBV7-2; cdr3_nt: TGTGCCAGCAGCTTAGCTTTCCGGGCGGGAGGGTACAATGAGCAGTTCTTC; cdr3_aa: CASSLAFRAGGYNEQFF
d_call: .; clone_size: .; j_call: TRBJ2-1; v_call: TRBV11-3; cdr3_nt: TGTGCCAGCAGCTTAGGTTCGGGGGAGCAGTTCTTC; cdr3_aa: CASSLGSGEQFF
d_call: TRBD2; clone_size: .; j_call: TRBJ2-3; v_call: TRBV4-1; cdr3_nt: TGCGCCAGCAGCCAAGACCCCGGGACTAGCGCGGATACGCAGTATTTT; cdr3_aa: CASSQDPGTSADTQYF
d_call: .; clone_size: few; j_call: TRBJ1-5; v_call: TRBV20-1; cdr3_nt: TGCAGTGCTAGTATCCCGGGGGGGGATCAGCCCCAGCATTTT; cdr3_aa: CSASIPGGDQPQHF
d_call: .; clone_size: .; j_call: TRBJ1-2; v_call: TRBV27; cdr3_nt: TGTGCCAGCGGAGTTAATTATGGCTACACCTTC; cdr3_aa: CASGVNYGYTF
d_call: .; clone_size: .; j_call: TRBJ2-7; v_call: TRBV10-3; cdr3_nt: TGTGCCATCAGTGTAAATTACGAGCAGTACTTC; cdr3_aa: CAISVNYEQYF
d_call: .; clone_size: few; j_call: TRBJ2-3; v_call: TRBV5-4; cdr3_nt: TGTGCCAGCAGCTTGACAGGTGCGGATACGCAGTATTTT; cdr3_aa: CASSLTGADTQYF